This is a list of T cell receptor beta chains from one sample in a study of T cell changes during pregnancy in multiple sclerosis. Data came from immunoSEQ multiplex PCR; TCRdb stores just in-frame clones and leaves some out. The sample contains around 130,000 clones, around 93% of which appear only once. The sequencing here drew on peripheral blood, taken before pregnancy. The receptors were gathered from a female donor with multiple sclerosis, enrolled in a pregnancy study. CDR3s leave out the opening cysteine and the closing phenylalanine or tryptophan. Fields, in order: V gene, D gene, CDR3 protein. A D gene is named only where the DNA matches it firmly.

V gene: TRBV4-1
D gene: TRBD1
CDR3 protein: ASSQVRGQGVNTEAF

V gene: TRBV19
D gene: -
CDR3 protein: ASSILGRDNSPLH

V gene: TRBV28
D gene: -
CDR3 protein: ASSLMMGGSQPQH

V gene: TRBV7-2
D gene: -
CDR3 protein: ASSLRGGDYT

V gene: TRBV29-1
D gene: -
CDR3 protein: SVGSSDTQY

V gene: TRBV7-2
D gene: -
CDR3 protein: ASSLDFASGAPF

V gene: TRBV6-6
D gene: -
CDR3 protein: ASSPGGLRQPQH

V gene: TRBV5-1
D gene: TRBD2
CDR3 protein: ASGTMMAGGIGEQY

V gene: TRBV15
D gene: TRBD1
CDR3 protein: ATSRGDRGNYGYT

V gene: TRBV5-5
D gene: TRBD1
CDR3 protein: ASSLSPTGFSSRQY

V gene: TRBV30
D gene: -
CDR3 protein: AGHRAEAF

V gene: TRBV7-9
D gene: TRBD1
CDR3 protein: ASSFIPGPGTGNSPLH

V gene: TRBV27
D gene: TRBD2
CDR3 protein: ASSLMGGYTQY

V gene: TRBV9
D gene: TRBD2
CDR3 protein: ASSARLAGGQGTGELF

V gene: TRBV27
D gene: TRBD1
CDR3 protein: ASSGRQGNYGYT

V gene: TRBV30
D gene: TRBD2
CDR3 protein: AWSVEPGGLLNEQF

V gene: TRBV7-2
D gene: TRBD2
CDR3 protein: ASSTGLAGTYEQY

V gene: TRBV12-2
D gene: -
CDR3 protein: ASRFFPGQVWGANQPQH

V gene: TRBV2
D gene: -
CDR3 protein: ASNWGQETQY

V gene: TRBV5-4
D gene: -
CDR3 protein: ASSPRGAVETQY

V gene: TRBV2
D gene: TRBD2
CDR3 protein: ASRAGGAETQY

V gene: TRBV9
D gene: TRBD1
CDR3 protein: ASSVRDSPGKEQY